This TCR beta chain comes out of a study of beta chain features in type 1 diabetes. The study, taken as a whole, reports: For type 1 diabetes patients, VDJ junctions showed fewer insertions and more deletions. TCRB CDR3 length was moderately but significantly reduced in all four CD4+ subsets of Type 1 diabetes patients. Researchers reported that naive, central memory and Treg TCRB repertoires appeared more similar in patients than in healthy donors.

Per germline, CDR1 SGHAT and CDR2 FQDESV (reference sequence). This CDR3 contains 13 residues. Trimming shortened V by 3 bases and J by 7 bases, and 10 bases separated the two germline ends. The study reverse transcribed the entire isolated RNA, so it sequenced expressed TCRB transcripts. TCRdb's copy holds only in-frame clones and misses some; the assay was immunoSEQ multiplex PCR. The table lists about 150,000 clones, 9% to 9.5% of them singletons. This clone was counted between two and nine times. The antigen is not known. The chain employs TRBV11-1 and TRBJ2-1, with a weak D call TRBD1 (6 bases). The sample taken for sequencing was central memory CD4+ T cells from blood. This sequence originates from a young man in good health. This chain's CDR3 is CASSFRQGNEQFF. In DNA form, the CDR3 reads TGTGCCAGCAGCTTCCGCCAGGGGAATGAGCAGTTCTTC. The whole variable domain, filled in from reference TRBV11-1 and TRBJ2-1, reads EAEVAQSPRYKITEKSQAVAFWCDPISGHATLYWYRQILGQGPELLVQFQDESVVDDSQLPKDRFSAERLKGVDSTLKIQPAELGDSAMYLCASSFRQGNEQFFGPGTRLTVL.